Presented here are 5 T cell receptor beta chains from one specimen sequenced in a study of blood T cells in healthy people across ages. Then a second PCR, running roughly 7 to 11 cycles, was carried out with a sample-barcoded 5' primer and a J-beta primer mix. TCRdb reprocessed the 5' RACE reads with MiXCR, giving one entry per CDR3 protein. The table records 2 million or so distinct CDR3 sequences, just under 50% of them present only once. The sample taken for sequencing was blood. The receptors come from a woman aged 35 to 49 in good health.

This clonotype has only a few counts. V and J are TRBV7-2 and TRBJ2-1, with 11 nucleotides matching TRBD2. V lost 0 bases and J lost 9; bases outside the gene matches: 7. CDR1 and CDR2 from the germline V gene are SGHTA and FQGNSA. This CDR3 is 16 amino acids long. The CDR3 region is CASSLAPLAGVGEQFF. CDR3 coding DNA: TGTGCCAGCAGCTTAGCGCCACTAGCGGGGGTGGGTGAGCAGTTCTTC.

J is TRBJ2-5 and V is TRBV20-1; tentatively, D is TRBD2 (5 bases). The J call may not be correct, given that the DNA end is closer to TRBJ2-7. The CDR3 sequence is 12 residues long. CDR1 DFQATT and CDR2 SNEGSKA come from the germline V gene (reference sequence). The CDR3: CSVESGLYEQYF. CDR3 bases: TGCAGTGTTGAATCAGGACTGTACGAGCAGTACTTC.

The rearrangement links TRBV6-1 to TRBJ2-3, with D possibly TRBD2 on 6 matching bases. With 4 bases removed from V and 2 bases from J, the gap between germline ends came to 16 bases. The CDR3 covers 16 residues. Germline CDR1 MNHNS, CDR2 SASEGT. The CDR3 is CASSALSAGITDTQYF. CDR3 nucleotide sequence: TGTGCCAGCAGTGCCCTCTCTGCGGGGATCACAGATACGCAGTATTTT.

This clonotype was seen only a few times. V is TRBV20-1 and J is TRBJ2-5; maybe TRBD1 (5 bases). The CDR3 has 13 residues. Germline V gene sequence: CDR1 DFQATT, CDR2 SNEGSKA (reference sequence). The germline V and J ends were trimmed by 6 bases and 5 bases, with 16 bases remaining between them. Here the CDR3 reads CSAGETIGETQYF. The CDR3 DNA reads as TGCAGTGCAGGGGAAACCATTGGGGAGACCCAGTACTTC.

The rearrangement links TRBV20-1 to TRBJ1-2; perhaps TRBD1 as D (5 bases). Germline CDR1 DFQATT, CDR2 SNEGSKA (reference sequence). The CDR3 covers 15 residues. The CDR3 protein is CSAQIQLTTVYGYTF. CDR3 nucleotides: TGCAGCGCCCAAATCCAATTAACGACAGTCTATGGCTACACCTTC.